This record concerns one TCR beta chain sequence. The antigen is not known. These data belong to a study of cytomegalovirus exposure and HLA in healthy donors. General study points: In terms of immune exposure information, only CMV serostatus was available.

This CDR3 comprises 14 residues. CDR1 SGHTS and CDR2 YDEGEE come from the germline V gene. With V trimmed by 0 bases and J by 5 bases, 3 bases remained unmatched. Primers: 60 Vbeta forward and 13 Jbeta reverse. This table comes from immunoSEQ multiplex PCR, and its TCRdb copy is limited to in-frame clones, with some not included. Of over 110,000 clones listed, 70% to 80% are singletons. The sequencing input was PBMCs. The TCR originated in a woman aged 40 to 49 in good health and CMV-seropositive. J is TRBJ2-5 and V is TRBV5-8, with TRBD1 identical over 8 bases. The CDR3: CASSLGQGSETQYF. CDR3 DNA: TGTGCCAGCAGCTTGGGACAGGGGTCCGAGACCCAGTACTTC.